The rows below give T cell receptor beta chains drawn from one sample of a study of technical replicates of blood from several donors. The table came from immunoSEQ multiplex PCR; TCRdb's copy has only in-frame clones and leaves some out. The table has about 8,700 clones, around 91% seen once. Sequenced: PBMCs. These receptor sequences come from a human donor in good health. The CDR3 runs from the conserved cysteine through the conserved F or W. A D gene is named only where the DNA matches it firmly. Clone size is given for some rows only: seen once, a few or many times, or a class if the clone is expanded.

CDR3	DNA	J	V	size	D
CASSRGQINEKLFF	TGTGCCAGCAGCCGAGGACAGATTAATGAAAAACTGTTTTTT	TRBJ1-4	TRBV7-9	NA	NA
CATSRDSGTEAFF	TGTGCCACCAGCCGGGACTCGGGGACTGAAGCTTTCTTT	TRBJ1-1	TRBV15	NA	NA
CASSSTRTDSSTDTQYF	TGTGCCAGCAGCTCTACACGGACAGACTCTAGCACAGATACGCAGTATTTT	TRBJ2-3	TRBV7-9	NA	NA
CATSRDGRAVSRETQYF	TGTGCCACCAGCAGAGATGGGAGGGCCGTCTCCCGAGAGACCCAGTACTTC	TRBJ2-5	TRBV15	NA	TRBD2
CASSTGVMWETQYF	TGTGCCAGTAGTACAGGGGTTATGTGGGAGACCCAGTACTTC	TRBJ2-5	TRBV19	NA	NA
CASSAFPTADGYTF	TGTGCCAGCAGTGCATTCCCAACAGCTGATGGCTACACCTTC	TRBJ1-2	TRBV2	NA	NA
CASSLGAGTGVEETQYF	TGTGCCAGCAGCTTAGGTGCCGGGACAGGGGTAGAAGAGACCCAGTACTTC	TRBJ2-5	TRBV11-3	once	TRBD1
CASSRTETVYTDTQYF	TGTGCCAGCAGCCGGACAGAAACAGTATACACAGATACGCAGTATTTT	TRBJ2-3	TRBV5-4	NA	NA
CASSPGDYYGYTF	TGTGCCAGCAGCCCAGGGGATTACTATGGCTACACCTTC	TRBJ1-2	TRBV25-1	NA	NA
CASSNQQGTDTQYF	TGTGCCAGCTCCAACCAACAGGGCACAGATACGCAGTATTTT	TRBJ2-3	TRBV18	NA	NA
CASIPWSGDLASTDTQYF	TGTGCCAGCATCCCCTGGTCGGGGGACCTAGCTAGCACAGATACGCAGTATTTT	TRBJ2-3	TRBV5-4	NA	NA
CASSADRGGTEAFF	TGTGCCAGCAGCGCGGACAGGGGGGGGACTGAAGCTTTCTTT	TRBJ1-1	TRBV2	NA	TRBD1
CASSTPEAGPLTEAFF	TGTGCCAGTAGTACTCCCGAGGCGGGGCCTTTGACTGAAGCTTTCTTT	TRBJ1-1	TRBV19	NA	NA
CSVEDSYYEQYF	TGCAGCGTTGAGGACAGCTACTACGAGCAGTACTTC	TRBJ2-7	TRBV29-1	NA	NA
CASSVTGGAGYGYTF	TGTGCCAGCAGTGTCACAGGGGGCGCTGGCTATGGCTACACCTTC	TRBJ1-2	TRBV6-4	NA	TRBD1
CATREGTDTGELFF	TGTGCCACCCGGGAGGGGACGGACACCGGGGAGCTGTTTTTT	TRBJ2-2	TRBV10-3	NA	TRBD2
CASGAGGVRGYTF	TGTGCCAGTGGAGCCGGGGGAGTAAGAGGCTACACCTTC	TRBJ1-2	TRBV19	NA	NA
CASSPTGGNVYEQYF	TGTGCCAGCAGCCCCACAGGGGGCAACGTCTACGAGCAGTACTTC	TRBJ2-7	TRBV5-6	NA	TRBD1
CASSGQGYEQYF	TGTGCCAGCAGCGGACAGGGCTACGAGCAGTACTTC	TRBJ2-7	TRBV9	NA	TRBD1
CASRQNRGHLYGYTF	TGTGCCAGCAGGCAAAACAGGGGCCACCTCTATGGCTACACCTTC	TRBJ1-2	TRBV6-5	NA	TRBD1
CALVTASSYEQYF	TGTGCCCTAGTCACGGCTAGCTCCTACGAGCAGTACTTC	TRBJ2-7	TRBV2	once	NA
CASSHDRDVGYEQYF	TGTGCCAGCAGCCACGACAGGGACGTTGGGTACGAGCAGTACTTC	TRBJ2-7	TRBV7-2	NA	TRBD1
CASSEHGQGSEQYF	TGTGCCAGCAGTGAACATGGACAGGGATCCGAGCAGTACTTC	TRBJ2-7	TRBV2	NA	TRBD1
CASSLAASGDQGETQYF	TGTGCCAGCAGCTTAGCGGCTAGCGGGGACCAGGGGGAGACCCAGTACTTC	TRBJ2-5	TRBV7-9	once	TRBD2
CASSEFGPNSDPKNIQYF	TGTGCCAGCAGTGAGTTTGGGCCCAATTCCGACCCCAAAAACATTCAGTACTTC	TRBJ2-4	TRBV6-1	NA	NA
CASSYEVGTEAFF	TGTGCCAGCAGTTACGAGGTCGGCACTGAAGCTTTCTTT	TRBJ1-1	TRBV6-5	few	NA
CASSLGFGGGTDTQYF	TGCGCCAGCAGCTTGGGATTCGGGGGGGGAACAGATACGCAGTATTTT	TRBJ2-3	TRBV5-1	NA	TRBD2
CAISPTGGYNTEAFF	TGTGCCATCAGTCCGACAGGGGGGTATAACACTGAAGCTTTCTTT	TRBJ1-1	TRBV10-3	few	TRBD1
CASSLWTGKAEKLFF	TGTGCCAGTAGTCTATGGACAGGGAAAGCTGAAAAACTGTTTTTT	TRBJ1-4	TRBV19	NA	TRBD1
CASSPWRDTQYF	TGTGCCAGCTCACCATGGAGAGATACGCAGTATTTT	TRBJ2-3	TRBV18	NA	NA
CASSPGQGPIAEQYF	TGCGCCAGCAGCCCTGGACAGGGTCCTATAGCCGAGCAGTACTTC	TRBJ2-7	TRBV5-1	NA	TRBD1
CASSELAGDTGELFF	TGTGCCAGCAGTGAACTAGCGGGAGACACCGGGGAGCTGTTTTTT	TRBJ2-2	TRBV6-1	few	TRBD2
CASSRGAVTTGELFF	TGTGCCAGCAGTCGGGGGGCAGTTACCACCGGGGAGCTGTTTTTT	TRBJ2-2	TRBV5-6	NA	NA
CASSRALAGGPLEQYF	TGTGCCAGCAGTCGGGCACTAGCGGGAGGGCCACTTGAGCAGTACTTC	TRBJ2-7	TRBV27	NA	TRBD2
CASSEKLAGAGELFF	TGTGCCAGCAGTGAAAAACTAGCGGGAGCCGGGGAGCTGTTTTTT	TRBJ2-2	TRBV6-1	NA	TRBD2
CASSVGASDKETQYF	TGTGCCAGCAGCGTAGGGGCTAGCGACAAAGAGACCCAGTACTTC	TRBJ2-5	TRBV9	NA	NA
CASSIASGGSGGNEQFF	TGTGCCAGTAGTATAGCTAGCGGGGGCTCGGGAGGCAATGAGCAGTTCTTC	TRBJ2-1	TRBV19	medium-sized	TRBD2
CASSRAANEKLFF	TGTGCCAGCTCGAGGGCAGCTAATGAAAAACTGTTTTTT	TRBJ1-4	TRBV9	NA	NA
CASSPILPANEQFF	TGTGCCAGCAGCCCAATCCTACCCGCCAATGAGCAGTTCTTC	TRBJ2-1	TRBV7-9	NA	NA
CASSWTSTGDEQYF	TGTGCCAGCAGCTGGACTAGCACGGGGGACGAGCAGTACTTC	TRBJ2-7	TRBV11-2	NA	TRBD2
CASSEPEGLAGGPISYEQYF	TGTGCCAGCAGTGAACCGGAAGGACTAGCGGGAGGGCCTATCTCCTACGAGCAGTACTTC	TRBJ2-7	TRBV2	NA	TRBD2
CASSQNQPQHF	TGTGCCAGCAGCCAGAATCAGCCCCAGCATTTT	TRBJ1-5	TRBV28	NA	NA
CAEGDTHEQYF	TGTGCCGAGGGGGACACCCACGAGCAGTACTTC	TRBJ2-7	TRBV5-3	NA	NA
CASRPQSSYNEQFF	TGTGCCAGCAGACCACAGAGCTCCTACAATGAGCAGTTCTTC	TRBJ2-1	TRBV6-5	NA	NA
CASRSSGVRIYEQYF	TGCGCCAGCAGATCCTCCGGGGTTCGCATATACGAGCAGTACTTC	TRBJ2-7	TRBV5-1	NA	NA
CSVDGTHGAEAFF	TGCAGCGTTGACGGGACACATGGGGCTGAAGCTTTCTTT	TRBJ1-1	TRBV29-1	NA	NA
CASSVADLAGGWTGELFF	TGTGCCAGCAGCGTAGCTGACCTAGCGGGAGGGTGGACCGGGGAGCTGTTTTTT	TRBJ2-2	TRBV9	NA	TRBD2
CASSSFSGSPNEQFF	TGTGCCAGCAGCTCATTTAGCGGGAGTCCAAATGAGCAGTTCTTC	TRBJ2-1	TRBV7-9	once	TRBD2
CASSFLTGSQETQYF	TGTGCCAGCAGCTTTCTGACAGGGAGCCAAGAGACCCAGTACTTC	TRBJ2-5	TRBV7-9	NA	TRBD1
CASTHTAANTGELFF	TGTGCCAGCACCCACACCGCCGCGAACACCGGGGAGCTGTTTTTT	TRBJ2-2	TRBV5-6	NA	NA
CASSPGTGQGYNEQFF	TGTGCCAGCTCACCAGGGACGGGACAGGGCTACAATGAGCAGTTCTTC	TRBJ2-1	TRBV18	NA	TRBD1
CASSARAPGTDTQYF	TGCGCCAGCAGCGCCAGGGCGCCGGGCACAGATACGCAGTATTTT	TRBJ2-3	TRBV5-1	NA	NA